Listed here is a single T cell receptor (beta chain). As processed by the authors: Estimation of nucleated cell counts relied on the amplification of reference gene primers. TCRdb's copy holds only in-frame clones and misses some; the assay was immunoSEQ multiplex PCR. V, J and clone size reflect that table, while D and trimming were determined from the DNA. The data contain over 150,000 clones, approximately 91% of them singletons. These data originate in a study of blood T cell repertoires in COVID-19. Study overall: From the United States, Italy and Spain came samples of acute and convalescent COVID-19. The cDNA or gDNA used as material had been derived from T cells, B-cell-depleted T cells, or PBMCs.

After removal of 2 bases from V and 4 bases from J, the junction contained 2 bases not matched to a gene. The CDR3 extends over 15 amino acids. Germline V gene sequence: CDR1 PRHDT, CDR2 FYEKMQ (reference sequence). Seattle patient enrollment occurred during active infection, with longitudinal follow-up thereafter. This sequence was found in a man aged 50 to 59 with COVID-19, enrolled during active disease. The source material was peripheral blood. The chain has TRBV13 and TRBJ1-4, with 9 bases lining up with TRBD1. CDR3 bases: TGTGCCAGCAGCTTATCGACAGGGGGTAATGAAAAACTGTTTTTT. Protein: CASSLSTGGNEKLFF.